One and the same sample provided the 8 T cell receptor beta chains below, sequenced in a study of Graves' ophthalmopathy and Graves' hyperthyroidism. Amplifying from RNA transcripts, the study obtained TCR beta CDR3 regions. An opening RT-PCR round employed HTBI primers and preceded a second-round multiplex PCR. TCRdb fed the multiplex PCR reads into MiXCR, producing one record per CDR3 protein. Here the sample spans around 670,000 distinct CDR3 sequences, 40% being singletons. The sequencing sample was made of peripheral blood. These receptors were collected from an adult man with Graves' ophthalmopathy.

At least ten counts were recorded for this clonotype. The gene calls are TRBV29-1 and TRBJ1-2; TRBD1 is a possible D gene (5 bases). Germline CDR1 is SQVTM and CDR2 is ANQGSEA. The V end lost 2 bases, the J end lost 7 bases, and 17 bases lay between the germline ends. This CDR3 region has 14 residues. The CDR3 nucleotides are TGCAGCGTTGAATACGGGGCGGGACTATCTGGCTACACCTTC. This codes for CSVEYGAGLSGYTF. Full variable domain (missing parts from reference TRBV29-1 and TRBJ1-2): SAVISQKPSRDICQRGTSLTIQCQVDSQVTMMFWYRQQPGQSLTLIATANQGSEATYESGFVIDKFPISRPNLTFSTLTVSNMSPEDSSIYLCSVEYGAGLSGYTFGSGTRLTVV.

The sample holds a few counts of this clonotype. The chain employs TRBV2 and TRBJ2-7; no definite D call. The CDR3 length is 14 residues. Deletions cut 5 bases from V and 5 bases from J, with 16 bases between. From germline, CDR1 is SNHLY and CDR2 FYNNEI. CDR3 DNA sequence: TGTGCCAGCAGTCCCACATGGGGTTCCGACGAGCAGTACTTC. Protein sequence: CASSPTWGSDEQYF.

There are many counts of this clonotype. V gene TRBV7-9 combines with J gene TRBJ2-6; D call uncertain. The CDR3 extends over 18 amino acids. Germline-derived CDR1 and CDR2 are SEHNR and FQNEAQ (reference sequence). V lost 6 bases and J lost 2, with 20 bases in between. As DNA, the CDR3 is TGTGCCAGCAGACCAACCCAACTCGAAAGGGCTGGGGCCAACGTCCTGACTTTC. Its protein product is CASRPTQLERAGANVLTF.

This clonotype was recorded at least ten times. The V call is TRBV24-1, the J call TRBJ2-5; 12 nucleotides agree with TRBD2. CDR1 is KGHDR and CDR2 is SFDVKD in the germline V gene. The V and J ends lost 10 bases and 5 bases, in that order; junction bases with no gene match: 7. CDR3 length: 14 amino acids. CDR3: CATEPGTSGETQYF. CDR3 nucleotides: TGTGCCACTGAGCCCGGGACTAGCGGGGAGACCCAGTACTTC.

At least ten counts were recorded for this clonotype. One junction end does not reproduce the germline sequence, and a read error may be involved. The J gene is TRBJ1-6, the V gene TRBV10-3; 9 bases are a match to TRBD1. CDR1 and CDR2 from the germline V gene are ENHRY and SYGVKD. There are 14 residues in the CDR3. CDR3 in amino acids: CASSWDREHSPLHF. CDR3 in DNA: TGTGCCAGCAGTTGGGACAGGGAGCATTCACCCCTCCACTTT.

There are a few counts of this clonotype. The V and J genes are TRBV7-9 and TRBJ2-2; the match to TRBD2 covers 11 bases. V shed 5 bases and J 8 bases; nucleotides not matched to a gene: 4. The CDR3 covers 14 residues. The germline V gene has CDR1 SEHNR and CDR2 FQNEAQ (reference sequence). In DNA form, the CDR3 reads TGTGCCAGCAGCACCGGGACTAGCGGAGGGGAGCTGTTTTTT. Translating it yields CASSTGTSGGELFF.

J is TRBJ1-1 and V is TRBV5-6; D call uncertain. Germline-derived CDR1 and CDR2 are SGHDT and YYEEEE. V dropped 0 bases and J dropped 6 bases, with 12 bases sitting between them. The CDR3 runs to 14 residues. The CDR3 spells CASSLEVETSEAFF. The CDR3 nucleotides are TGTGCCAGCAGCTTGGAAGTGGAGACTTCTGAAGCTTTCTTT.

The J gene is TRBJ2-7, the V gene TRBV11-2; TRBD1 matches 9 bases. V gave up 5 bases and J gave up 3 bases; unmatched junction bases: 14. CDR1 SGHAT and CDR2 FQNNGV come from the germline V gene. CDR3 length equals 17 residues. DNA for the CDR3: TGTGCCAGCAGCACCCATCGGGGGACAGGGCGGGTCTACGAGCAGTACTTC. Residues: CASSTHRGTGRVYEQYF.